This TCR beta chain was sequenced for a study of cytomegalovirus exposure and HLA in healthy donors. The CDR3 is 15 residues long. Germline lookup yields CDR1 MNHNY and CDR2 SVGAGI (reference sequence). V lost 6 bases, J lost 7 bases, and 12 bases stayed unmatched. A remark on this clone: Antigen unknown.

Study observations and caveats: An analysis that came later showed most CMV-associated TCR beta chains appearing HLA-restricted.

The PCR contained 60 Vbeta and 13 Jbeta primers. TCRdb's table, derived via immunoSEQ multiplex PCR, lists solely in-frame clones and lacks some. The repertoire includes about 130,000 clones, under 90% of them detected once, and 3% to 4% sits in the top ten. The V gene is TRBV6-6, the J gene TRBJ1-5; 7 bases are a match to TRBD1. Sequencing used PBMCs. This sequence originates from a woman aged 40 to 50 in good health and CMV-seronegative. The CDR3 here is CASRLVEGAGQPQHF. As DNA, the CDR3 is TGTGCCAGCAGACTCGTCGAGGGGGCAGGCCAGCCCCAGCATTTT.